This T cell receptor (beta chain) was found in a study of T cells in Graves' hyperthyroidism and ophthalmopathy (dated by TCRdb to the late 2010s). Notes on the research overall: Peripheral blood was collected at initial diagnosis, before any treatment. The paper reports TCR Vbeta CDR3 sequencing of more than 120 peripheral blood samples: fewer than 50 ophthalmopathy, over 70 hyperthyroidism and about 17 progressor patients. In addition, the study compared T-cell repertoires in thyroid tissue and in blood from roughly six Graves' hyperthyroidism patients. To identify TCR V-J signatures that set the groups apart, the researchers used a discovery cohort of roughly 100 patients, made up of some 41 with Graves' ophthalmopathy and some 56 with stable Graves' hyperthyroidism. The 75 to 100 discovery patients were randomly split 7:3 into training and test sets. Following sampling, methimazole starting at 30 mg daily was given to hyperthyroidism patients, and high-dose intravenous methylprednisolone was given to ophthalmopathy patients. Whether ophthalmopathy could be predicted prospectively was tested in an independent validation cohort made up of roughly 19 hyperthyroidism patients plus 17 patients who later progressed to ophthalmopathy. The research as a whole found: Most expanded thyroid clonotypes (frequency above 0.001) were also found in blood, which suggests that blood repertoires may mirror thyroid immune responses. Sample size was not statistically predetermined, and investigators were not blinded to group allocation. In validation, progression to ophthalmopathy was predicted by the model with around 71% sensitivity and 72% to 85% specificity, a median of about 6 months before onset. Ophthalmopathy was separated from stable hyperthyroidism by a 13 V-J signature model, with approximately 86% sensitivity and roughly 81% specificity obtained in cross-validation and 80%/75% obtained in testing.

This clonotype was recorded at least ten times. Its antigen is not yet known. Base-call qualities are not available, and no considerably larger clone is one nucleotide away. Hyperthyroidism patients were aged 18 to 65 years and newly diagnosed, with disease duration of less than 2 months. The study excluded patients with uncontrolled infections, other autoimmune diseases, pregnancy or lactation. Diagnoses were established on the basis of clinical symptoms, serum thyroxine and TRAb, thyroid ultrasound, and orbital computed tomography. For progressor patients, blood was drawn at the first diagnosis of hyperthyroidism, before any ophthalmopathy symptoms had appeared. PBMCs were separated from approximately 9.9 ml of fresh peripheral blood using Ficoll-Paque density gradient centrifugation. Patients classed as progressors first received a Graves' hyperthyroidism diagnosis and then went on to develop ophthalmopathy during follow-up. Trizol reagent was used to extract total RNA, and RNA quality was then checked on an Agilent 2100 Bioanalyzer.

The TCR beta CDR3 regions were amplified from RNA transcripts. The first round of RT-PCR for the TCR CDR3 was performed with the HTBI primer set and the Qiagen OneStep RT-PCR kit. Libraries were constructed in a second round of multiplex PCR, after which size selection and purification were performed. Libraries were sequenced paired-end with 100 bp reads on an Illumina HiSeq2000. The source study handled its data this way. SOAPnuke was used to process the raw data, removing reads that contained adapters or uncalled bases, had a mean Phred below 15, or lacked an exact match to the constant primer or identifier. COPE v1.2.5 was used to merge the high-quality paired reads, and each unique nucleotide sequence was defined as a clonotype. MiTCR v1.1 was used to align the clonotypes against IMGT TRBV, TRBD and TRBJ reference segments. The analysis included only V-J combinations with a frequency above 0.0001, which together covered around 99% of the repertoires. The TCS score was defined as F50 (clonal expansion) divided by E x V (chaos), with BLOSUM62-based TCRdist calculated between CDR3 peptides within each V-J. Welch's t-statistics and random forest reduced 500 to 650 V-J features to roughly 13, which were used in a naive Bayes classifier (R e1071). TCRdb's own reprocessing of the public reads used fastp at Q25 and MiXCR and kept productive beta chains. Rows with one shared CDR3 protein collapse into an entry with the most common genes and DNA. The V and J calls follow TCRdb's processing rather than the paper's. The sample has fewer than 650,000 distinct CDR3 sequences on record, over 11% of them singletons. The top ten clonotypes cover 5% to 7% of the sample.

The germline V gene encodes CDR1 MNHEY and CDR2 SVGAGI. V sheds 2 bases and J sheds 5 bases, leaving 16 bases between their ends. From its cysteine to its phenylalanine, the CDR3 spans 17 amino acids. Just CDR3 DNA is preserved here, 51 bases in frame from base 1. The specimen sequenced was blood. The chain is made from TRBV6-5 and TRBJ1-6; tentative D gene TRBD1, with 5 bases matching. This clonotype originated in a woman in her 30s with Graves' hyperthyroidism that later progressed to Graves' ophthalmopathy. The CDR3 region has the sequence CASSYRAWAGNNSPLHF. The DNA reads as follows: TGTGCCAGCAGTTACCGCGCGTGGGCAGGGAATAATTCACCCCTCCACTTT.